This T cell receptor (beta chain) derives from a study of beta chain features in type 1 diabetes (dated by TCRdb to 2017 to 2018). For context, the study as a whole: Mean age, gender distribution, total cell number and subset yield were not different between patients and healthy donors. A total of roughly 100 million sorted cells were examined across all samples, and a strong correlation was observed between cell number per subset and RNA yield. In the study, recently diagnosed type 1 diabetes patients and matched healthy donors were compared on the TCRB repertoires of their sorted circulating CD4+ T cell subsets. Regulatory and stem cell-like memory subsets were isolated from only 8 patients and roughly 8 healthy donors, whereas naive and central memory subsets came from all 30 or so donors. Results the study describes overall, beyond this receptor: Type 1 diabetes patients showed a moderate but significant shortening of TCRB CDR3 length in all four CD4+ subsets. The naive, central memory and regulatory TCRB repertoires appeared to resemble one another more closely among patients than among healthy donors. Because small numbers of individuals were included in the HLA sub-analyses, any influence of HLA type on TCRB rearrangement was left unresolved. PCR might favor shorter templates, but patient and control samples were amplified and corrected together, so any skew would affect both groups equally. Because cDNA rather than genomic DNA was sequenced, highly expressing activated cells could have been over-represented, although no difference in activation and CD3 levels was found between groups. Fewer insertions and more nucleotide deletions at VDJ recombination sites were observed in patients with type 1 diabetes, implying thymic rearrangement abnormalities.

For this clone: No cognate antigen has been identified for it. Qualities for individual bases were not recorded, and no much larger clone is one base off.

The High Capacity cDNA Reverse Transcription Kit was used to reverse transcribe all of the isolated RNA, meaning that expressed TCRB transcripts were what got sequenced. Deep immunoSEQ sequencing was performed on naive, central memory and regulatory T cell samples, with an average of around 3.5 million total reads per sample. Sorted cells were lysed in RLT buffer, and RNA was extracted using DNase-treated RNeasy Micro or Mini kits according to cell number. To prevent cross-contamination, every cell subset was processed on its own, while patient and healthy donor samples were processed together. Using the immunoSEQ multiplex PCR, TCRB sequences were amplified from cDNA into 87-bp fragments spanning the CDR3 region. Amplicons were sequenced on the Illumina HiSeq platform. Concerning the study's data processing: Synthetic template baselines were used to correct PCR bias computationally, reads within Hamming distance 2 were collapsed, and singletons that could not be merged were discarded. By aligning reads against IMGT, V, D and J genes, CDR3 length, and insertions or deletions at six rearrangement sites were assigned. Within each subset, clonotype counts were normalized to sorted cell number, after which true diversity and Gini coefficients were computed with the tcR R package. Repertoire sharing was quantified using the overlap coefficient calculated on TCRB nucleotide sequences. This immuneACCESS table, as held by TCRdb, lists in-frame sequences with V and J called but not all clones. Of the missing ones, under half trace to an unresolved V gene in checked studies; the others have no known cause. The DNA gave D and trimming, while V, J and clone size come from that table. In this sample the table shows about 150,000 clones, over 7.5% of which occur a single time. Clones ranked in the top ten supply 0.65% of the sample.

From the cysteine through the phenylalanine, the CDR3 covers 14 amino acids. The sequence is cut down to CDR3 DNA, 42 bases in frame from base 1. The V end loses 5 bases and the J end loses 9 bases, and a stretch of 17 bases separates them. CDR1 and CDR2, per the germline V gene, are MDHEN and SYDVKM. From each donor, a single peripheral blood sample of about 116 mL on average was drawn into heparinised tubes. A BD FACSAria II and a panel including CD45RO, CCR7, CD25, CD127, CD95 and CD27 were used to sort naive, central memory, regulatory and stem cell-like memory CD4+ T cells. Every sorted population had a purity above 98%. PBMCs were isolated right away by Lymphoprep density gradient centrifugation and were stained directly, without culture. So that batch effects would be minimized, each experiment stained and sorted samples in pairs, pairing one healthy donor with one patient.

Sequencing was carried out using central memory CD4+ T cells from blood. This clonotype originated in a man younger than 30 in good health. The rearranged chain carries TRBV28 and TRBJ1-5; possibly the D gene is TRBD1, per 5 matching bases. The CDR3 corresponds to CASSPGLPPRPQHF. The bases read TGTGCCAGCAGTCCGGGACTTCCCCCCCGGCCCCAGCATTTT.